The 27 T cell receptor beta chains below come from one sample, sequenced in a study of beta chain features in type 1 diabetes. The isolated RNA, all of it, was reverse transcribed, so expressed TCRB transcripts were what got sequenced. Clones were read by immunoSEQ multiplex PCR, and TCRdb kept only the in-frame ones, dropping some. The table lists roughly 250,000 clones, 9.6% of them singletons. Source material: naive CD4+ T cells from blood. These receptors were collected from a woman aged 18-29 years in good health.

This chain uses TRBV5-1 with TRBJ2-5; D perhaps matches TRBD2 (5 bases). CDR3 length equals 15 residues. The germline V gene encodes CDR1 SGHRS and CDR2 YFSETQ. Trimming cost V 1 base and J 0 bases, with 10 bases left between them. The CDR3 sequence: CASSLTSRDQETQYF. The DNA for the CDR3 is TGCGCCAGCAGCTTGACGTCGCGGGACCAAGAGACCCAGTACTTC.

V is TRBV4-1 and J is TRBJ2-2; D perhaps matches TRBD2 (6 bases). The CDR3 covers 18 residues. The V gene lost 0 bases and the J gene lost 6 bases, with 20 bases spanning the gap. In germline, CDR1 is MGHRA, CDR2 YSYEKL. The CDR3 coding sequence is TGCGCCAGCAGCCAAGATACGGGGAGGCAGGCCCTCCCCGGGGAGCTGTTTTTT. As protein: CASSQDTGRQALPGELFF.

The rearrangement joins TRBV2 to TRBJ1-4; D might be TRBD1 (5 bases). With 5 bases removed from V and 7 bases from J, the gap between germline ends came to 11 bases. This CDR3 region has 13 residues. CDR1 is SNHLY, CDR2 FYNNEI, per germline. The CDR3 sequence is CASSSGGGEKLFF. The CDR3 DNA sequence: TGTGCCAGCAGTTCGGGGGGTGGTGAAAAACTGTTTTTT.

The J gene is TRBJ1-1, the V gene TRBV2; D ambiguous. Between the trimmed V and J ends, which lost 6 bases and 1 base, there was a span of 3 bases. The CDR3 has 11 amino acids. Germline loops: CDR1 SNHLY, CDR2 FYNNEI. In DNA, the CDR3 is TGTGCCAGCAGGAGGAACACTGAAGCTTTCTTT. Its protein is CASRRNTEAFF.

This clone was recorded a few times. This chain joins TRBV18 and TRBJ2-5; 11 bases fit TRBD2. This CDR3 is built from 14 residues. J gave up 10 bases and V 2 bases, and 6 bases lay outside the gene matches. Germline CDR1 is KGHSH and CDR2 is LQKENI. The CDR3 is CASSPGGTSGYQYF. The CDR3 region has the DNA TGTGCCAGCTCACCAGGAGGGACTAGCGGTTACCAGTACTTC.

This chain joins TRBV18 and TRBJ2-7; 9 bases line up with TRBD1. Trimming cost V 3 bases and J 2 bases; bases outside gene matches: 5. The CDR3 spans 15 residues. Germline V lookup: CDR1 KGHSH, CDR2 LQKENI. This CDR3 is CASSPTGTGTYEQYF. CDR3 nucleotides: TGTGCCAGCTCACCTACCGGGACAGGGACCTACGAGCAGTACTTC.

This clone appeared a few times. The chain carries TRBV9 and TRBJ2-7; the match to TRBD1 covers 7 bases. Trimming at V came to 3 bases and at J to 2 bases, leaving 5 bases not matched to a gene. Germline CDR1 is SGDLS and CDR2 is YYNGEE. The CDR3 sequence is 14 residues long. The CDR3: CASSAETGTYEQYF. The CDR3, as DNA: TGTGCCAGCAGCGCCGAGACAGGGACCTACGAGCAGTACTTC.

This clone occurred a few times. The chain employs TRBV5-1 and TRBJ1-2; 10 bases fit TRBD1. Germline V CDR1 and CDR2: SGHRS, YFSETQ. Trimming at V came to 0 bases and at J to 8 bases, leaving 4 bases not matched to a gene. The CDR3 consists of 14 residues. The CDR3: CASSLGQGASGYTF. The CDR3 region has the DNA TGCGCCAGCAGCTTGGGACAGGGGGCGTCCGGCTACACCTTC.

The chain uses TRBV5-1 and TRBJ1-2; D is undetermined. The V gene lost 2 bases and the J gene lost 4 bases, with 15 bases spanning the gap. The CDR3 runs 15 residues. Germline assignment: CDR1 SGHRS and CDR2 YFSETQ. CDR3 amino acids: CASSFTAGTAYGYTF. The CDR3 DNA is TGCGCCAGCAGCTTCACCGCGGGCACGGCCTATGGCTACACCTTC.

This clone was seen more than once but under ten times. The CDR3 coding sequence is TGTGCCAGCAGTTTAGACGCGGTACCCTCCTACAATGAGCAGTTCTTC. It yields the protein CASSLDAVPSYNEQFF. The chain has TRBV27 and TRBJ2-1, with D unresolved. The CDR3 is made up of 16 amino acids. CDR1 and CDR2 from the germline V gene are MNHEY and SMNVEV (reference sequence). V shed 2 bases and J shed 0 bases, with 11 bases lying between them.

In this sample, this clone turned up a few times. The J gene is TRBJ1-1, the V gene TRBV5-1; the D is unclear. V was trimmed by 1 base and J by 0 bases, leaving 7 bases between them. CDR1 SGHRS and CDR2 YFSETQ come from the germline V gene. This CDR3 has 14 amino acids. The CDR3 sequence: CASSLTVMNTEAFF. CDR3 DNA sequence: TGCGCCAGCAGCTTGACAGTTATGAACACTGAAGCTTTCTTT.

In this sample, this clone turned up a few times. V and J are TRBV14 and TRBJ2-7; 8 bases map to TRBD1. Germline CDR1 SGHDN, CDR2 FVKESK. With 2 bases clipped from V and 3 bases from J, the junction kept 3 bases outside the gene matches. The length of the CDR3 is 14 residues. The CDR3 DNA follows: TGTGCCAGCAGCCAACTGGACAGGGTCTACGAGCAGTACTTC. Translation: CASSQLDRVYEQYF.

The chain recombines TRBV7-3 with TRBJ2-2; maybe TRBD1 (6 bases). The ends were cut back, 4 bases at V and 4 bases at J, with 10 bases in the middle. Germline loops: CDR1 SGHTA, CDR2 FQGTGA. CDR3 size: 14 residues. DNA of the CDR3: TGTGCCAGCAGCTCCGACAGGATCACCGGGGAGCTGTTTTTT. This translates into CASSSDRITGELFF.

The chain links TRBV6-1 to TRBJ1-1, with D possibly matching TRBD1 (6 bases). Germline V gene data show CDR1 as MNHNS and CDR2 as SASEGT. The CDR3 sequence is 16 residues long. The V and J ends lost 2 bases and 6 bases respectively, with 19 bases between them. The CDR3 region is CASSERLRQEGPEAFF. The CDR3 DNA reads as TGTGCCAGCAGTGAACGGCTGCGACAGGAAGGACCTGAAGCTTTCTTT.

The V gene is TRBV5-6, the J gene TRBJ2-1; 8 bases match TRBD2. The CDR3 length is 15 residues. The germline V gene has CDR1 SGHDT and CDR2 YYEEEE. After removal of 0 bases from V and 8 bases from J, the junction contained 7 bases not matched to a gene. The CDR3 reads CASSLDGTSRDEQFF. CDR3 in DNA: TGTGCCAGCAGCTTGGATGGGACTAGTCGTGATGAGCAGTTCTTC.

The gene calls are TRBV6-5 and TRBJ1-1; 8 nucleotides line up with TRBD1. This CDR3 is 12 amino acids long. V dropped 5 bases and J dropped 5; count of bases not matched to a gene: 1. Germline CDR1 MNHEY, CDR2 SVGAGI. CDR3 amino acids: CASSRTGTEAFF. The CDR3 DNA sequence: TGTGCCAGCAGTAGGACAGGGACTGAAGCTTTCTTT.

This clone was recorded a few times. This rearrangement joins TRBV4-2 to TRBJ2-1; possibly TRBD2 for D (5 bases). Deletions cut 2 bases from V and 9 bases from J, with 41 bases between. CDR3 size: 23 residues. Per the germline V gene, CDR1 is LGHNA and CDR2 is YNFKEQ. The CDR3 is CASSQNIGPKGRLQPRLSSEQFF. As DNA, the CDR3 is TGTGCCAGCAGCCAAAATATTGGTCCGAAAGGGAGACTACAACCGAGGTTATCCAGTGAGCAGTTCTTC.

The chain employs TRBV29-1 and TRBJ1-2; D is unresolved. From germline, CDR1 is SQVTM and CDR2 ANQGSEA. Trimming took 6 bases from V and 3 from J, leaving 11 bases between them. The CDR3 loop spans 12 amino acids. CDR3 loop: CSVIWADYGYTF. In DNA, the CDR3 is TGCAGCGTGATTTGGGCCGACTATGGCTACACCTTC.

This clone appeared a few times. The CDR3 coding sequence is TGTGCCAGCAGCTTAACAGGCTCAGGGGATACGCAGTATTTT. Its protein is CASSLTGSGDTQYF. The genes are TRBV7-9 and TRBJ2-3; possible D gene TRBD1, 5 bases. Germline V gene lookup returns CDR1 SEHNR and CDR2 FQNEAQ (reference sequence). CDR3 length: 14 residues. V shed 2 bases and J shed 6 bases, with 12 bases lying between them.

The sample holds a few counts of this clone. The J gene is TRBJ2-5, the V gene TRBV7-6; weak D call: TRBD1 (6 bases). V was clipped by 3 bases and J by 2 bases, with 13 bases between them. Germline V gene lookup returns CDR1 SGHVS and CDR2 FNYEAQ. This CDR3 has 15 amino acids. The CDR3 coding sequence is TGTGCCAGCAGCTTGACCCTGGACAGACAAGAGACCCAGTACTTC. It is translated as CASSLTLDRQETQYF. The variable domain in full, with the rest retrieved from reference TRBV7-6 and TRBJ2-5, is GAGVSQSPRYKVTKRGQDVALRCDPISGHVSLYWYRQALGQGPEFLTYFNYEAQQDKSGLPNDRFSAERPEGSISTLTIQRTEQRDSAMYRCASSLTLDRQETQYFGPGTRLLVL.

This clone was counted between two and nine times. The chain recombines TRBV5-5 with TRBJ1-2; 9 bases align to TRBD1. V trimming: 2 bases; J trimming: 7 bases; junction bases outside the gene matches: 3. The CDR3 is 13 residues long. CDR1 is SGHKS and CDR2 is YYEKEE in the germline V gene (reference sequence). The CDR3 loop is CASSLTGGSGYTF. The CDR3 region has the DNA TGTGCCAGCAGCTTAACAGGGGGCAGTGGCTACACCTTC.

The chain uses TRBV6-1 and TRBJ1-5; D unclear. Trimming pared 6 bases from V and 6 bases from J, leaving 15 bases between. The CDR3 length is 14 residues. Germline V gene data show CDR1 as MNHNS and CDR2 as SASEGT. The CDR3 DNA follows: TGTGCCAGCAGGGAACAGAGGCCGGGTCAGCCCCAGCATTTT. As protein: CASREQRPGQPQHF.

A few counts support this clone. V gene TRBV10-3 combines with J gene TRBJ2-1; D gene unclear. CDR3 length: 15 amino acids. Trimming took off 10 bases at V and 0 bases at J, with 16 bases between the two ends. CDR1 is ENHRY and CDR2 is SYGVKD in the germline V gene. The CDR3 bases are TGTGCCACGGTACTCGGTCCCCGCTCCTACAATGAGCAGTTCTTC. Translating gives CATVLGPRSYNEQFF.

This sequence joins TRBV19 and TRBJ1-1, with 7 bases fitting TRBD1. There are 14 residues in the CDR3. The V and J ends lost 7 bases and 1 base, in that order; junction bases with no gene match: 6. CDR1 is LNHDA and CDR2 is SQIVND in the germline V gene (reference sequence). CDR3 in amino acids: CASKQGSGNTEAFF. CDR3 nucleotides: TGTGCCAGTAAACAGGGGTCGGGGAACACTGAAGCTTTCTTT.

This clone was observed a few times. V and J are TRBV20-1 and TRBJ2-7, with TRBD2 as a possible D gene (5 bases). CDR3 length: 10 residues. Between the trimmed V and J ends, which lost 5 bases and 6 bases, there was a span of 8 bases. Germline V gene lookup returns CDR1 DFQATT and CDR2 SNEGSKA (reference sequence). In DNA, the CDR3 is TGCAGTGCTGCTAGCTCCGAGCAGTACTTC. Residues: CSAASSEQYF.

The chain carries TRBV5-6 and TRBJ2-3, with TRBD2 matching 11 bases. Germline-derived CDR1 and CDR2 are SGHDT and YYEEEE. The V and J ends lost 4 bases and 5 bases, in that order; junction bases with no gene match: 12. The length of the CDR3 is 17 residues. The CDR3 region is CASSMMPTSGIKDTQYF. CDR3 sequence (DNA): TGTGCCAGCAGCATGATGCCGACTAGCGGGATTAAAGATACGCAGTATTTT. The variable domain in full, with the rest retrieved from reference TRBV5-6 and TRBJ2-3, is DAGVTQSPTHLIKTRGQQVTLRCSPKSGHDTVSWYQQALGQGPQFIFQYYEEEERQRGNFPDRFSGHQFPNYSSELNVNALLLGDSALYLCASSMMPTSGIKDTQYFGPGTRLTVL.

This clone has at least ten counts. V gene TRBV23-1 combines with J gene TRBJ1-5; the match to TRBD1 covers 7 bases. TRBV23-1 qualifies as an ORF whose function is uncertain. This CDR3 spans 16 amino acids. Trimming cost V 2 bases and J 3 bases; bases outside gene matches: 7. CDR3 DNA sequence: TGCGCCAGCAGTCAACGGGACAGCCGATTCAATCAGCCCCAGCATTTT. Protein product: CASSQRDSRFNQPQHF.